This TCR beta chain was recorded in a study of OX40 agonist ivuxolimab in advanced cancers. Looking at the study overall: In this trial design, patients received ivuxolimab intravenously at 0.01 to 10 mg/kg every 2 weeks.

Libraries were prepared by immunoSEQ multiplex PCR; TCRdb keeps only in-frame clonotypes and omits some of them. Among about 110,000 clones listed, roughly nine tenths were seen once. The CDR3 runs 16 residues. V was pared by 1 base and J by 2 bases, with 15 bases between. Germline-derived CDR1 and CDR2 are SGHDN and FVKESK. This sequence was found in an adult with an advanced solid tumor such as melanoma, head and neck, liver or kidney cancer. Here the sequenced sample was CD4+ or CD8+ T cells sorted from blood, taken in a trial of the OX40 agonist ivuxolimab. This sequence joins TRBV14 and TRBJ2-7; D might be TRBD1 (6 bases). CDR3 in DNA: TGTGCCAGCAGCCAAGCTACAGGGCTTCCCACCTACGAGCAGTACTTC. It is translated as CASSQATGLPTYEQYF.